The 31 T cell receptor beta chains reported below all come from one sample, sequenced in a study of T cell responses to AZD1222 COVID-19 vaccine. TCRdb's copy holds only in-frame clones and misses some; the assay was immunoSEQ multiplex PCR. The top ten hold roughly 1.4% of the sample, which has 100,000 to 150,000 clones, roughly 90% seen once. Sequences were derived from peripheral blood, sampled on day 0 of AZD1222 vaccination. Every receptor here comes from an adult in good health.

The rearrangement links TRBV24-1 to TRBJ1-6; D call uncertain. Germline-derived CDR1 and CDR2 are KGHDR and SFDVKD. The germline V and J ends were trimmed by 9 bases and 4 bases, with 12 bases remaining between them. This CDR3 has 14 amino acids. The CDR3 is CATSGAGYNSPLHF. The CDR3 DNA reads TGTGCCACCTCTGGAGCGGGGTATAATTCACCCCTCCACTTT.

This chain links TRBV9 with TRBJ2-1; 8 bases fit TRBD2. The V gene end was trimmed by 0 bases and the J gene end by 4 bases; junction bases not matched to a gene: 3. This CDR3 is 15 amino acids long. Germline-derived CDR1 and CDR2 are SGDLS and YYNGEE. This CDR3 is CASSVAGTSYNEQFF. The DNA for the CDR3 is TGTGCCAGCAGCGTAGCTGGGACTAGTTACAATGAGCAGTTCTTC.

This rearrangement joins TRBV3-1 (or the pseudogene TRBV3-2) to TRBJ1-1; 10 nucleotides line up with TRBD1. Germline V gives CDR1 LGHDT, CDR2 YNNKEL (reference sequence). CDR3 size: 16 residues. Trimming at V came to 3 bases and at J to 7 bases, leaving 11 bases not matched to a gene. CDR3 in DNA: TGTGCCAGCAGCCAGGAAGGGGGGACAGGGGCCCGTGAAGCTTTCTTT. It translates to CASSQEGGTGAREAFF.

The chain links TRBV28 to TRBJ2-1; 11 positions match TRBD2. The CDR3 spans 16 residues. V was pared by 6 bases and J by 5 bases, with 9 bases of the junction left unmatched. Looked up from germline, CDR1 is MDHEN and CDR2 is SYDVKM. CDR3 DNA: TGTGCCAGCAGCCTATCGACTAGCGGGACGCACAATGAGCAGTTCTTC. It is translated as CASSLSTSGTHNEQFF. Complete variable domain (other parts from reference TRBV28 and TRBJ2-1): DVKVTQSSRYLVKRTGEKVFLECVQDMDHENMFWYRQDPGLGLRLIYFSYDVKMKEKGDIPEGYSVSREKKERFSLILESASTNQTSMYLCASSLSTSGTHNEQFFGPGTRLTVL.

This chain joins TRBV5-1 and TRBJ2-1; 10 bases map to TRBD2. The junction had 18 bases not matched to a gene; V was cut back by 4 bases and J by 8 bases. The germline gives CDR1 SGHRS, CDR2 YFSETQ. There are 18 residues in the CDR3. The chain's CDR3 is CASSPGGSGRKKWDEQFF. CDR3 coding DNA: TGCGCCAGCAGCCCGGGGGGTAGCGGGAGGAAGAAGTGGGATGAGCAGTTCTTC.

This clone has only one observation. This chain links TRBV7-9 with TRBJ1-1, with D possibly matching TRBD1 (5 bases). CDR3 length: 15 residues. Looked up from germline, CDR1 is SEHNR and CDR2 is FQNEAQ (reference sequence). Trimming stripped 5 bases from V and 1 base from J, with 14 bases between. The CDR3 nucleotides read TGTGCCAGCAGCGCCACAAGGGGACCGAACACTGAAGCTTTCTTT. It is translated as CASSATRGPNTEAFF.

The V and J genes are TRBV6-5 and TRBJ1-1; D unclear. V lost 8 bases, J lost 2 bases, and 3 bases lay in between. In germline, CDR1 is MNHEY, CDR2 SVGAGI. CDR3 length equals 10 residues. The CDR3 region is CASPNTEAFF. The DNA for the CDR3 is TGTGCCAGCCCAAACACTGAAGCTTTCTTT.

The CDR3 DNA follows: TGTGCCAGCAGCGGAACAGGGGCGCTTAATTCACCCCTCCACTTT. Residues: CASSGTGALNSPLHF. V is TRBV9 and J is TRBJ1-6; 7 bases align to TRBD1. Germline-derived CDR1 and CDR2 are SGDLS and YYNGEE. CDR3 length: 15 amino acids. The trim removed 3 bases at V and 6 bases at J, leaving 6 bases unmatched.

CDR3 bases: TGTGCCAGCAGCCCGCCTAGCGGGAGGGCCATCCACGAGCAGTACTTC. The encoded protein is CASSPPSGRAIHEQYF. The chain employs TRBV7-9 and TRBJ2-7; 12 bases match TRBD2. Germline CDR1 SEHNR, CDR2 FQNEAQ (reference sequence). CDR3 size: 16 residues. V gave up 5 bases and J gave up 5 bases; unmatched junction bases: 10.

V is TRBV25-1 and J is TRBJ1-1; 7 bases are shared with TRBD1. V lost 5 bases and J lost 1; bases outside the gene matches: 10. This CDR3 region has 16 residues. Germline loops: CDR1 MGHDK, CDR2 SYGVNS. The CDR3 here is CASSPSPGTENTEAFF. The CDR3 nucleotides read TGTGCCAGCAGTCCCTCCCCCGGGACAGAGAACACTGAAGCTTTCTTT.

The chain couples TRBV19 to TRBJ1-2; 10 bases line up with TRBD1. The CDR3 consists of 13 residues. Losses at the gene ends were 7 bases for V and 7 bases for J; bases not matched to a gene: 6. CDR1 and CDR2 from the germline V gene are LNHDA and SQIVND (reference sequence). The CDR3 DNA reads TGTGCCAGTAATCGACAGGGGGCGAGTGGCTACACCTTC. Translated: CASNRQGASGYTF. Full variable domain (remainder filled in from reference TRBV19 and TRBJ1-2): DGGITQSPKYLFRKEGQNVTLSCEQNLNHDAMYWYRQDPGQGLRLIYYSQIVNDFQKGDIAEGYSVSREKKESFPLTVTSAQKNPTAFYLCASNRQGASGYTFGSGTRLTVV.

This chain uses TRBV5-1 with TRBJ1-2; 7 bases fit TRBD1. The CDR3 totals 17 residues. Germline V CDR1 and CDR2: SGHRS, YFSETQ. The trim removed 3 bases at V and 0 bases at J, leaving 11 bases unmatched. The CDR3 DNA is TGCGCCAGCAGCTCCTCTCCCCGGGACAGACCTAACTATGGCTACACCTTC. This gives the protein CASSSSPRDRPNYGYTF.

In nucleotides, the CDR3 is TGTGCCAGCAGTTCTAGACAGGGACAGAGCTCCTACGAGCAGTACTTC. Its translation: CASSSRQGQSSYEQYF. The gene calls are TRBV27 and TRBJ2-7, with 7 bases matching TRBD1. The trim removed 4 bases at V and 0 bases at J, leaving 9 bases unmatched. The germline V gene has CDR1 MNHEY and CDR2 SMNVEV (reference sequence). The CDR3 is 16 amino acids.

The rearrangement links TRBV7-9 to TRBJ1-1, with D possibly TRBD1 on 6 matching bases. Germline CDR1 SEHNR, CDR2 FQNEAQ (reference sequence). The CDR3 is 14 amino acids. V lost 5 bases and J 5 bases, leaving 15 bases between the germline ends. In DNA, the CDR3 is TGTGCCAGCAGCCCCAGGGGCCTGGGGACTGAAGCTTTCTTT. It specifies CASSPRGLGTEAFF.

This clone was detected only once. V gene TRBV7-3 combines with J gene TRBJ2-1, with a tentative D call TRBD1 (7 bases). The CDR3 runs 15 residues. Germline V lookup: CDR1 SGHTA, CDR2 FQGTGA. With 4 bases removed from V and 3 bases from J, the gap between germline ends came to 13 bases. The CDR3: CASSSAGQIYNEQFF. As DNA, the CDR3 is TGTGCCAGCAGCTCGGCGGGACAGATCTACAATGAGCAGTTCTTC.

This clone has only a few counts. The V gene is TRBV6-5, the J gene TRBJ2-7; D is possibly TRBD1 or TRBD2 (5 bases each). The CDR3 contains 13 residues. V was pared by 6 bases and J by 6 bases, with 15 bases between. Germline lookup yields CDR1 MNHEY and CDR2 SVGAGI. The DNA for the CDR3 is TGTGCCAGCAGACCCGGGGCTACTGCCGAGCAGTACTTC. Translating it yields CASRPGATAEQYF.

The genes are TRBV29-1 and TRBJ1-1; 7 nucleotides align to TRBD1. The CDR3 loop spans 14 amino acids. Germline CDR1 reads SQVTM; CDR2 reads ANQGSEA. The trim removed 5 bases at V and 5 bases at J, leaving 11 bases unmatched. The CDR3 DNA reads TGCAGCGTTCACCCCAGGGGGGGAGATACTGAAGCTTTCTTT. This gives the protein CSVHPRGGDTEAFF. Based on the CDR3 plus reference TRBV29-1 and TRBJ1-1, the full variable domain is SAVISQKPSRDICQRGTSLTIQCQVDSQVTMMFWYRQQPGQSLTLIATANQGSEATYESGFVIDKFPISRPNLTFSTLTVSNMSPEDSSIYLCSVHPRGGDTEAFFGQGTRLTVV.

This chain links TRBV28 with TRBJ2-3; the D is unclear. Germline CDR1 is MDHEN and CDR2 is SYDVKM. The V gene lost 3 bases and the J gene lost 4 bases, with 5 bases spanning the gap. This CDR3 has 12 amino acids. CDR3 sequence (DNA): TGTGCCAGCAGTTTCTTAGCAGATACGCAGTATTTT. Translation: CASSFLADTQYF.

The chain carries TRBV28 and TRBJ2-7; D call uncertain. The CDR3 has 14 residues. Germline V CDR1 and CDR2: MDHEN, SYDVKM. V shed 5 bases and J shed 0 bases, with 11 bases lying between them. CDR3 in amino acids: CASSPSGSSYEQYF. CDR3 bases: TGTGCCAGCAGTCCCTCCGGGTCCTCCTACGAGCAGTACTTC.

This chain joins TRBV19 and TRBJ2-1, with TRBD2 matching over 8 bases. Germline values: CDR1 LNHDA, CDR2 SQIVND (reference sequence). With V trimmed by 5 bases and J by 0 bases, 9 bases remained unmatched. The CDR3 has 17 amino acids. CDR3: CASSPLSSGNSYNEQFF. DNA for the CDR3: TGTGCCAGTAGTCCCCTGAGTAGCGGGAACTCCTACAATGAGCAGTTCTTC.

The genes are TRBV4-1 and TRBJ2-1, with D tentatively TRBD1 (5 bases). CDR1 is MGHRA and CDR2 is YSYEKL in the germline V gene. Trimming pared 3 bases from V and 8 bases from J, leaving 14 bases between. The CDR3 is 14 residues long. The CDR3, as DNA: TGCGCCAGCAGCCAGGGTAAGGGGCGAGATGAGCAGTTCTTC. It specifies CASSQGKGRDEQFF.

V gene TRBV30 combines with J gene TRBJ1-1; TRBD1 matches at 7 bases. V dropped 3 bases and J dropped 0; count of bases not matched to a gene: 1. CDR3 length: 13 residues. The germline CDR1 and CDR2 sequences are GTSNPN and SVGIG (reference sequence). CDR3 sequence (DNA): TGTGCCTGGAGAAGGGGGCTGAACACTGAAGCTTTCTTT. It translates to CAWRRGLNTEAFF.

This chain links TRBV11-3 with TRBJ2-2; 8 bases line up with TRBD1. The CDR3 totals 15 residues. Germline V lookup: CDR1 SGHNT, CDR2 YENEEA. The V and J ends lost 6 bases and 2 bases, in that order; junction bases with no gene match: 5. CDR3 loop: CASSSTGGNTGELFF. The CDR3 DNA follows: TGTGCCAGCAGTTCCACAGGGGGAAACACCGGGGAGCTGTTTTTT.

This clone was observed a single time. The sample has other DNA sequences that encode this CDR3 too. The rearrangement joins TRBV6-1 to TRBJ1-5; D remains unclear. V lost 0 bases to trimming and J lost 4 bases, with 7 bases between them. CDR3 length: 14 residues. In germline, CDR1 is MNHNS, CDR2 SASEGT. CDR3 coding DNA: TGTGCCAGCAGTGAAGCGGGAGGGAATCAGCCCCAGCATTTT. Translation: CASSEAGGNQPQHF.

The chain uses TRBV9 and TRBJ2-7; 9 bases align to TRBD1. The junction had 5 bases not matched to a gene; V was cut back by 0 bases and J by 4 bases. The germline gives CDR1 SGDLS, CDR2 YYNGEE. The CDR3 is made up of 15 amino acids. As DNA, the CDR3 is TGTGCCAGCAGCGTAGCAGGACAGGGGTCATACGAGCAGTACTTC. Protein sequence: CASSVAGQGSYEQYF.

V and J are TRBV6-4 and TRBJ2-1; 11 bases agree with TRBD2. Per germline, CDR1 MRHNA and CDR2 SNTAGT. The trim removed 2 bases at V and 6 bases at J, leaving 3 bases unmatched. The CDR3 is 15 amino acids. The DNA of the CDR3 is TGTGCCAGCAGTGACAGACTAGCGGGAAGCAATGAGCAGTTCTTC. Protein sequence: CASSDRLAGSNEQFF.

V usage is TRBV11-3 and J usage is TRBJ2-2; D might be TRBD2 (5 bases). CDR1 SGHNT and CDR2 YENEEA come from the germline V gene. CDR3 length equals 13 residues. V was cut by 5 bases and J by 5 bases, with 9 bases left in between. The CDR3 sequence is CASSPRLTGELFF. CDR3 nucleotides: TGTGCCAGCAGCCCGCGACTAACCGGGGAGCTGTTTTTT.

J is TRBJ2-1 and V is TRBV10-1; D possibly corresponds to TRBD1 (6 bases). Germline lookup yields CDR1 WNHNN and CDR2 SYGVQD (reference sequence). V lost 5 bases, J lost 12 bases, and 20 bases lay in between. The CDR3 has 14 amino acids. The CDR3 reads CASSLAGVTRGQFF. The DNA for the CDR3 is TGCGCCAGCAGTCTAGCAGGGGTAACAAGGGGGCAGTTCTTC.

In this sample, this clone turned up a few times. The chain joins TRBV20-1 to TRBJ1-1, with D perhaps matching TRBD1 (5 bases). Germline values: CDR1 DFQATT, CDR2 SNEGSKA (reference sequence). The CDR3 extends over 11 amino acids. The CDR3 reads CSRAQGTEAFF. CDR3 bases: TGCAGCCGGGCGCAGGGTACTGAAGCTTTCTTT.

In its sample, this clone was seen once. V gene TRBV6-5 combines with J gene TRBJ2-7, with D possibly called TRBD1 or TRBD2 (6 bases each). Trimming shortened V by 6 bases and J by 4 bases, and 19 bases separated the two germline ends. This CDR3 has 15 residues. The germline V gene has CDR1 MNHEY and CDR2 SVGAGI. As DNA, the CDR3 is TGTGCCAGCAGCCGCGGGACAACCACCCGATACGAGCAGTACTTC. It codes for CASSRGTTTRYEQYF.

This chain links TRBV6-6 with TRBJ1-5, with 7 bases aligning to TRBD1. V gave up 6 bases and J gave up 2 bases; unmatched junction bases: 4. Germline CDR1 MNHNY, CDR2 SVGAGI (reference sequence). CDR3 length equals 14 residues. Here the CDR3 DNA reads TGTGCCAGCAGGAGAGGGACAGGCAATCAGCCCCAGCATTTT. It is translated as CASRRGTGNQPQHF.